This TCR beta chain is from a study of vaccination and CD4 T cells after COVID-19. Sequencing of DNA taken from cultured CD4+ T cells relied on the Oncomine TCR Beta short-read assay. One entry per CDR3 protein, called by TCRdb with MiXCR from the PCR reads. Among 20,000 or so distinct CDR3 sequences, about half were seen once, and the ten largest hold about 5.4%. The treatment: approximately nine-day PBMC culture with coronavirus spike peptide pools or control peptides (ViraFEST assay). Of note for this clonotype: Its antigen is unknown.

Deletions cut 4 bases from V and 0 bases from J, with 10 bases between. The CDR3 is made up of 15 amino acids. CDR1 is SGHTS and CDR2 is YDEGEE in the germline V gene. Sequencing used CD4+ T cells from blood, cultured in vitro. This chain joins TRBV5-8 and TRBJ1-4, with D perhaps TRBD1 (5 bases). This clonotype was sampled from a human donor who had recovered from COVID-19. CDR3 in DNA: TGTGCCAGCAGCCCCGGGGGGGCAACTAATGAAAAACTGTTTTTT. Translation: CASSPGGATNEKLFF.